This TCR beta chain was captured by sequencing in a study of blood T cell repertoires in COVID-19. The germline gives CDR1 MNHNS, CDR2 SASEGT. This CDR3 region has 16 residues. V was clipped by 1 base and J by 0 bases; unmatched bases: 5. TCRdb's copy holds only in-frame clones and misses some; the assay was immunoSEQ multiplex PCR. The table shows approximately 360,000 clones, with about four fifths occurring only once. Individuals drawn from around 25 US areas were about 18 to 95 years old. Assignments of participants to cohorts depended upon their own reported clinical history. Recovered Cohort 3 donors showed two negative PCRs, clearance, or symptom resolution.

V and J are TRBV6-1 and TRBJ1-1, with 7 bases fitting TRBD1. This clonotype was obtained from a woman between 45 and 65 years old who had recovered from COVID-19. The material sequenced was PBMCs or T cells enriched from blood (not recorded which). CDR3 protein: CASSEEGDRMNTEAFF. In DNA, the CDR3 is TGTGCCAGCAGTGAAGAGGGGGACAGAATGAACACTGAAGCTTTCTTT.